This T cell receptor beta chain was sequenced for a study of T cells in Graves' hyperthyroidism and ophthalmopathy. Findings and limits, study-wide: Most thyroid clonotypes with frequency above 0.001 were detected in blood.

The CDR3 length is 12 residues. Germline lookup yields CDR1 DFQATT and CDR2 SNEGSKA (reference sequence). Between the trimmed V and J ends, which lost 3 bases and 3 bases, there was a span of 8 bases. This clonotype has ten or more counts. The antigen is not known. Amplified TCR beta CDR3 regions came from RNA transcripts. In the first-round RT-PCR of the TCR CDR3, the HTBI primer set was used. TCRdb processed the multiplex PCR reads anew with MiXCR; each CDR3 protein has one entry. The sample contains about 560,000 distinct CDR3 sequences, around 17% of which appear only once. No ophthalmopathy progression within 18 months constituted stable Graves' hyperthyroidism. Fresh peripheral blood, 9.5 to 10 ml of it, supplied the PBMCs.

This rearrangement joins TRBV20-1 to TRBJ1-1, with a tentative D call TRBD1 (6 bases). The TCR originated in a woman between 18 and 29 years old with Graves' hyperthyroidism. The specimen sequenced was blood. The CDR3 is CSARDSDTEAFF. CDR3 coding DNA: TGCAGTGCTAGGGACAGTGACACTGAAGCTTTCTTT.